This is a list of T cell receptor beta chains from one sample in a study of blood T cell repertoires in COVID-19. Libraries were prepared by immunoSEQ multiplex PCR; TCRdb keeps only in-frame clonotypes and omits some of them. The profile shows about 400,000 clones, approximately 86% of them singletons. Sequencing was done on a sample of PBMCs or T cells enriched from blood (not recorded which). These receptors all stem from a woman between 40 and 50 years old with acute COVID-19. The CDR3 runs from the conserved cysteine through the conserved F or W. A D gene is named only where the DNA matches it firmly. The listing skips clone size in some rows; elsewhere it reads once, few, many or a size class.

cdr3_nt cdr3_aa j_call v_call clone_size d_call
TGTGCCATCCAACAGCGGGGGGACTACGAGCAGTACTTC CAIQQRGDYEQYF TRBJ2-7 TRBV10-3 . TRBD2
TGTGCCAGCTCGGGGACAGTCCTGGGGCCCCAGCATTTT CASSGTVLGPQHF TRBJ1-5 TRBV18 once TRBD1
TGTGCCACTGCGGGACAGGGGGCGACTGAAGCTTTCTTT CATAGQGATEAFF TRBJ1-1 TRBV25-1 . TRBD1
TGTGCCAGCAGCTTTAGACTAGCGAACAATGAGCAGTTCTTC CASSFRLANNEQFF TRBJ2-1 TRBV5-4 few TRBD2
TGTGCCACCAGCAGACCGGGACAGGGGGTAGGCTACACCTTC CATSRPGQGVGYTF TRBJ1-2 TRBV15 . TRBD1
TGTGCCATCAGCGAGGGACAGGGGGCAGGGAATGAGCAGTTCTTC CAISEGQGAGNEQFF TRBJ2-1 TRBV10-3 . TRBD1
TGTGCCAGCAGCTCAGAGAACCGGGACAGGACCTACGAGCAGTACTTC CASSSENRDRTYEQYF TRBJ2-7 TRBV5-6 . TRBD1
TGTGCCACCAGCGAGAATCAGGTCACTGAAGCTTTCTTT CATSENQVTEAFF TRBJ1-1 TRBV15 . .
TGTGCCAGCAGCCCCGTAGGGGCCCACACAGATACGCAGTATTTT CASSPVGAHTDTQYF TRBJ2-3 TRBV11-2 . .
TGCGCCAGCAGCTTGGGATCCAGGAACACCGGGGAGCTGTTTTTT CASSLGSRNTGELFF TRBJ2-2 TRBV5-1 few .
TGTGCCAGCAGCCTGACCGGGACTAGCGTTAATGAGCAGTTCTTC CASSLTGTSVNEQFF TRBJ2-1 TRBV4-2 . TRBD2
TGCGCCAGCAGCCCACAGTTGAACACTGAAGCTTTCTTT CASSPQLNTEAFF TRBJ1-1 TRBV5-1 few .
TGTGCCTGGAGTTGGGGGGGCGTAGGAAAAACTGAAGCTTTCTTT CAWSWGGVGKTEAFF TRBJ1-1 TRBV30 . .
TGTGCCAGTACTCCTTCCTATGGCTACACCTTC CASTPSYGYTF TRBJ1-2 TRBV19 once .
TGTGCCAGCAGCTTGTCGCGGGGGGCCGAAGAGACCCAGTACTTC CASSLSRGAEETQYF TRBJ2-5 TRBV5-6 . TRBD2
TGTGCCAGCAGCTACAATGATGAGCAGTTCTTC CASSYNDEQFF TRBJ2-1 TRBV11-2 few .
TGTGCCAGTAGTATAGGCAGGGGCGATGAGCAGTTCTTC CASSIGRGDEQFF TRBJ2-1 TRBV19 . .
TGTGCCAGCAGCTTGCGTGGTGGCAGGGCTAGCAATCAGCCCCAGCATTTT CASSLRGGRASNQPQHF TRBJ1-5 TRBV5-6 . .
TGTGCCAGTAGTATAACCAGATATAATTCACCCCTCCACTTT CASSITRYNSPLHF TRBJ1-6 TRBV19 once .
TGCGCCAGCAGCTCTCTAGCGGGGACGGGGTCCTACGAGCAGTACTTC CASSSLAGTGSYEQYF TRBJ2-7 TRBV5-1 . TRBD2
TGTGCCAGCAGCTTAGTTGCAGGGGACTATGGCTACACCTTC CASSLVAGDYGYTF TRBJ1-2 TRBV7-9 . .
TGTGCCAGCAGTAACAGACAGGGCAGGGGCACTGAAGCTTTCTTT CASSNRQGRGTEAFF TRBJ1-1 TRBV6-5 . TRBD1
TGTGCCAGCAGCATCAACTGGGAGACCGCTGGAAAACTGTTTTTT CASSINWETAGKLFF TRBJ1-4 TRBV5-5 few .